At least ten counts were recorded for the clone carrying this T cell receptor beta chain. The antigen remains unidentified. Germline V CDR1 and CDR2: SGHRS, YFSETQ. Trimming removed 5 bases from V and 6 bases from J, with 19 bases in between. CDR3 length equals 15 residues. Time point of the sample: sample taken at primary tumor resection. TCRdb re-analysed the 5' RACE reads in MiXCR, keeping a single row per CDR3 protein. Of around 100,000 distinct CDR3 sequences listed, about 4.4% are singletons. This record comes from a study of spatial heterogeneity in lung cancer. Study details: More than eight raw reads, on average, carried each unique TCR and UMI combination. Findings of the study overall: Tumors with more nonsynonymous mutations had more expanded intratumoral alpha and beta TCRs.

This sequence was found in a male donor with early-stage non-small cell lung cancer. J is TRBJ2-3 and V is TRBV5-1, with a tentative D call TRBD2 (6 bases). The material was lung tumor tissue, obtained at surgery. CDR3 in DNA: TGCGCCAGCAGGGACGCGGGACTGACAGTCGATACGCAGTATTTT. It specifies CASRDAGLTVDTQYF.